This TCR beta chain was retrieved from a study of shared clonotypes between healthy human individuals. Profiling relied on immunoSEQ multiplex PCR, and the TCRdb table lists in-frame clones only, not all of them. The sample carries fewer than 650,000 clones, about 82% recorded once. From germline, CDR1 is KGHSH and CDR2 LQKENI. CDR3 length: 13 amino acids. Trimming took 3 bases from V and 7 from J, leaving 9 bases between them. Without sorting, samples used 85 million to 95 million PBMCs for genomic DNA. This sequence was found in a woman aged 40 to 55 in good health. Some clones in this sample may be carry-over from other donors' samples. Sequencing used PBMCs. V usage is TRBV18 and J usage is TRBJ1-4; the D gene is possibly TRBD1 (5 bases). DNA of the CDR3: TGTGCCAGCTCACCGGGCAGGGTTGAAAAACTGTTTTTT. Translation gives CASSPGRVEKLFF.